This TCR beta chain was recorded in a study of blood T cell repertoires in COVID-19. Across the whole study: Collection of acute and convalescent COVID-19 samples took place in the United States, Italy and Spain.

The CDR3 extends over 16 amino acids. V lost 5 bases, J lost 1 base, and 6 bases stayed unmatched. The germline V gene encodes CDR1 KGHDR and CDR2 SFDVKD. This clone appeared a single time. As originally analysed: Reference gene primer amplification yielded estimated nucleated cell counts. Sequencing used immunoSEQ multiplex PCR; TCRdb keeps in-frame clones, though not all of them. That table is the source of V, J and clone size, and D and trimming were worked out from the DNA. Of roughly 150,000 clones detected, around 81% appear once; the ten largest clones hold approximately 11%. The clonotype originates from a man in his 60s with active or convalescent COVID-19. Sequencing was done on a sample of peripheral blood. The genes are TRBV24-1 and TRBJ1-5; 8 bases align to TRBD1. CDR3 amino acids: CATSGTQGESNQPQHF. CDR3 DNA: TGTGCCACCAGTGGTACACAGGGGGAGAGCAATCAGCCCCAGCATTTT.